The rows below give T cell receptor beta chains drawn from one sample of a study of T cell repertoires in cytomegalovirus infection. TCRdb reprocessed the reads via MiXCR and lists one record per CDR3 protein. The sample includes approximately 470,000 distinct CDR3 sequences, roughly 42% of them seen just once. Their antigens are not known. Specimen: cultured PBMCs, collected from culture after CMV antigen stimulation. The origin of the receptors is a human donor in good health (CMV status not recorded). Some clones in this sample may be carry-over from other donors' samples. CDR3s include the opening cysteine and the closing phenylalanine or tryptophan. A D gene is named only where the DNA matches it firmly. For some rows the clone size is stated as once, few or many, or as a class when expanded; others skip it.

j_gene: TRBJ2-7
d_gene: -
v_gene: TRBV6-8
len: 13
abundance: -
CDR3aa: CASSYSTSYEQYF
CDR3nt: TGTGCCAGCAGTTACTCGACCAGTTACGAGCAGTACTTC

j_gene: TRBJ1-1
d_gene: TRBD1
v_gene: TRBV20-1
len: 15
abundance: -
CDR3aa: CSARDWTGPNTEAFF
CDR3nt: TGCAGTGCTAGAGATTGGACAGGGCCGAACACTGAAGCTTTCTTT

j_gene: TRBJ2-4
d_gene: -
v_gene: TRBV20-1
len: 16
abundance: -
CDR3aa: CSARSIPGGLLNIQYF
CDR3nt: TGCAGTGCTAGGTCGATTCCGGGTGGACTTCTAAACATTCAGTACTTC

j_gene: TRBJ2-1
d_gene: -
v_gene: TRBV12-3/TRBV12-4
len: 12
abundance: -
CDR3aa: CASSPSSIEQFF
CDR3nt: TGTGCCAGCAGCCCCTCTAGCATCGAGCAGTTCTTC

j_gene: TRBJ2-7
d_gene: TRBD1
v_gene: TRBV23-1
len: 17
abundance: few
CDR3aa: CASRGIRPRGRPLEQYF
CDR3nt: TGCGCCAGCAGGGGGATCCGACCGAGGGGGCGGCCTCTCGAGCAGTACTTC

j_gene: TRBJ2-7
d_gene: -
v_gene: TRBV14
len: 14
abundance: -
CDR3aa: CASSQAGPYYEQYF
CDR3nt: TGTGCCAGCAGCCAGGCAGGACCCTACTACGAGCAGTACTTC

j_gene: TRBJ2-7
d_gene: TRBD1
v_gene: TRBV12-3/TRBV12-4
len: 15
abundance: -
CDR3aa: CASSPLGQGTYEQYF
CDR3nt: TGTGCCAGCAGTCCCTTGGGACAGGGGACATACGAGCAGTACTTC

j_gene: TRBJ2-3
d_gene: -
v_gene: TRBV11-2
len: 15
abundance: -
CDR3aa: CASSLDGASADTQYF
CDR3nt: TGTGCCAGCAGCTTGGATGGGGCAAGCGCAGATACGCAGTATTTT

j_gene: TRBJ1-1
d_gene: -
v_gene: TRBV27
len: 14
abundance: few
CDR3aa: CASSLGTKNTEAFF
CDR3nt: TGTGCCAGCAGTTTGGGGACAAAGAACACTGAAGCTTTCTTT

j_gene: TRBJ2-7
d_gene: -
v_gene: TRBV7-9
len: 13
abundance: few
CDR3aa: CASSLQEARAQYF
CDR3nt: TGTGCCAGCAGCTTACAGGAGGCCAGAGCGCAGTACTTC

j_gene: TRBJ1-1
d_gene: -
v_gene: TRBV2
len: 12
abundance: -
CDR3aa: CASRTQNTEAFF
CDR3nt: TGTGCCAGCAGAACACAGAACACTGAAGCTTTCTTT

j_gene: TRBJ1-2
d_gene: -
v_gene: TRBV19
len: 14
abundance: few
CDR3aa: CASSRSSLNYGYTF
CDR3nt: TGTGCCAGTAGTCGATCGTCCCTTAACTATGGCTACACCTTC

j_gene: TRBJ2-7
d_gene: TRBD1
v_gene: TRBV12-3/TRBV12-4
len: 13
abundance: -
CDR3aa: CASSFQGVYEQYF
CDR3nt: TGTGCCAGCAGTTTTCAGGGGGTATACGAGCAGTACTTC

j_gene: TRBJ2-2
d_gene: -
v_gene: TRBV2
len: 12
abundance: once
CDR3aa: CASSVGTGELFF
CDR3nt: TGTGCCAGCAGTGTTGGGACCGGGGAGCTGTTTTTT

j_gene: TRBJ2-5
d_gene: -
v_gene: TRBV7-2
len: 15
abundance: few
CDR3aa: CASSLRSGSAETQYF
CDR3nt: TGTGCCAGCAGCTTAAGGTCTGGGAGTGCGGAGACCCAGTACTTC

j_gene: TRBJ1-4
d_gene: -
v_gene: TRBV4-3
len: 16
abundance: many
CDR3aa: CASSQDLMQTNEKLFF
CDR3nt: TGCGCCAGCAGCCAAGATCTAATGCAGACTAATGAAAAACTGTTTTTT

j_gene: TRBJ2-7
d_gene: TRBD2
v_gene: TRBV20-1
len: 13
abundance: -
CDR3aa: CSAIPTGLLEQYF
CDR3nt: TGCAGTGCTATCCCCACGGGACTATTGGAGCAGTACTTC

j_gene: TRBJ2-7
d_gene: -
v_gene: TRBV12-3/TRBV12-4
len: 14
abundance: -
CDR3aa: CASSTRTPPYEQYF
CDR3nt: TGTGCCAGCAGTACCCGAACTCCACCCTACGAGCAGTACTTC

j_gene: TRBJ2-2
d_gene: -
v_gene: TRBV5-1
len: 14
abundance: -
CDR3aa: CASTVQGNTGELFF
CDR3nt: TGCGCCAGCACGGTGCAGGGCAACACCGGGGAGCTGTTTTTT

j_gene: TRBJ2-3
d_gene: TRBD2
v_gene: TRBV7-9
len: 15
abundance: -
CDR3aa: CASSPRALAADTQYF
CDR3nt: TGTGCCAGCAGCCCTAGAGCGCTAGCGGCAGATACGCAGTATTTT

j_gene: TRBJ2-4
d_gene: TRBD2
v_gene: TRBV7-2
len: 16
abundance: few
CDR3aa: CASSLAWTSGGNIQYF
CDR3nt: TGTGCCAGCAGCTTAGCCTGGACTAGCGGGGGGAACATTCAGTACTTC

j_gene: TRBJ2-7
d_gene: -
v_gene: TRBV18
len: 14
abundance: -
CDR3aa: CASSPRSRSFEQYF
CDR3nt: TGTGCCAGCTCACCAAGATCTCGTTCTTTCGAGCAGTACTTC

j_gene: TRBJ1-2
d_gene: -
v_gene: TRBV27
len: 14
abundance: few
CDR3aa: CASSPNGQIYGYTF
CDR3nt: TGTGCCAGCAGCCCCAACGGACAGATCTATGGCTACACCTTC

j_gene: TRBJ2-1
d_gene: -
v_gene: TRBV6-1
len: 11
abundance: once
CDR3aa: CASLGRREQFF
CDR3nt: TGTGCCAGCCTGGGGAGGCGGGAGCAGTTCTTC

j_gene: TRBJ1-3
d_gene: -
v_gene: TRBV12-3/TRBV12-4
len: 16
abundance: few
CDR3aa: CASSQRQTPPGNTIYF
CDR3nt: TGTGCCAGCAGTCAAAGACAGACCCCCCCTGGAAACACCATATATTTT

j_gene: TRBJ1-5
d_gene: TRBD1
v_gene: TRBV19
len: 15
abundance: -
CDR3aa: CARLGQRHSNQPQHF
CDR3nt: TGTGCCAGACTGGGACAGAGACATAGCAATCAGCCCCAGCATTTT

j_gene: TRBJ2-3
d_gene: -
v_gene: TRBV7-2
len: 11
abundance: few
CDR3aa: CASSLGRPYYF
CDR3nt: TGTGCCAGCAGCTTAGGACGGCCATACTATTTT

j_gene: TRBJ1-5
d_gene: TRBD1
v_gene: TRBV7-2
len: 16
abundance: few
CDR3aa: CASSLWGRGRDQPQHF
CDR3nt: TGTGCCAGCAGCTTATGGGGCAGGGGGCGCGATCAGCCCCAGCATTTT

j_gene: TRBJ2-3
d_gene: TRBD2
v_gene: TRBV6-2/TRBV6-3
len: 18
abundance: -
CDR3aa: CASSYSITSGRNTDTQYF
CDR3nt: TGTGCCAGCAGTTACTCGATAACTAGCGGGAGAAACACAGATACGCAGTATTTT

j_gene: TRBJ2-3
d_gene: -
v_gene: TRBV2
len: 12
abundance: -
CDR3aa: CASSESADTQYF
CDR3nt: TGTGCCAGCAGTGAAAGCGCAGATACGCAGTATTTT

j_gene: TRBJ2-1
d_gene: -
v_gene: TRBV28
len: 16
abundance: once
CDR3aa: CASTPPGASDRNEQFF
CDR3nt: TGTGCCAGCACCCCACCAGGGGCGAGTGATCGCAATGAGCAGTTCTTC

j_gene: TRBJ2-2
d_gene: -
v_gene: TRBV20-1
len: 13
abundance: -
CDR3aa: CSAREGAMGELFF
CDR3nt: TGCAGTGCCAGAGAAGGGGCTATGGGGGAGCTGTTTTTT

j_gene: TRBJ1-2
d_gene: -
v_gene: TRBV2
len: 14
abundance: -
CDR3aa: CASQTGFGSYGYTF
CDR3nt: TGTGCCAGTCAGACAGGTTTTGGGTCCTATGGCTACACCTTC

j_gene: TRBJ2-7
d_gene: -
v_gene: TRBV28
len: 13
abundance: few
CDR3aa: CASSLESSYEQYF
CDR3nt: TGTGCCAGCAGTTTGGAGTCCTCCTACGAGCAGTACTTC

j_gene: TRBJ2-3
d_gene: -
v_gene: TRBV12-3/TRBV12-4
len: 16
abundance: -
CDR3aa: CASSFGSGDRGDTQYF
CDR3nt: TGTGCCAGCAGTTTTGGATCGGGTGACCGCGGGGATACGCAGTATTTT

j_gene: TRBJ2-5
d_gene: TRBD2
v_gene: TRBV7-2
len: 16
abundance: few
CDR3aa: CASSLTSGGGPETQYF
CDR3nt: TGTGCCAGCAGCTTGACTAGCGGGGGAGGGCCAGAGACCCAGTACTTC

j_gene: TRBJ2-5
d_gene: -
v_gene: TRBV6-2/TRBV6-3
len: 15
abundance: -
CDR3aa: CASSPPPNPGETQYF
CDR3nt: TGTGCCAGCAGCCCTCCCCCGAATCCCGGCGAGACCCAGTACTTC

j_gene: TRBJ2-1
d_gene: TRBD2
v_gene: TRBV7-2
len: 16
abundance: few
CDR3aa: CASSPRLAGVVDEQFF
CDR3nt: TGTGCCAGCAGCCCCCGCCTAGCGGGAGTCGTAGATGAGCAGTTCTTC

j_gene: TRBJ2-2
d_gene: TRBD2
v_gene: TRBV12-3/TRBV12-4
len: 14
abundance: few
CDR3aa: CASSLTSGSGELFF
CDR3nt: TGTGCCAGCAGCCTGACTAGCGGGAGTGGGGAGCTGTTTTTT

j_gene: TRBJ1-4
d_gene: -
v_gene: TRBV11-2
len: 13
abundance: -
CDR3aa: CASSLSTGGKPFF
CDR3nt: TGTGCCAGCAGCCTCAGTACCGGTGGGAAACCGTTTTTT

j_gene: TRBJ1-5
d_gene: -
v_gene: TRBV4-1
len: 13
abundance: -
CDR3aa: CASSQDRVGPQHF
CDR3nt: TGCGCCAGCAGCCAAGACAGGGTAGGGCCCCAGCATTTT

j_gene: TRBJ1-5
d_gene: -
v_gene: TRBV28
len: 15
abundance: -
CDR3aa: CASNGPGSLNQPQHF
CDR3nt: TGTGCCAGCAATGGGCCGGGAAGCCTCAATCAGCCCCAGCATTTT

j_gene: TRBJ1-3
d_gene: -
v_gene: TRBV29-1
len: 12
abundance: -
CDR3aa: CSVEDSGNTIYF
CDR3nt: TGCAGCGTTGAGGACTCTGGAAACACCATATATTTT

j_gene: TRBJ2-1
d_gene: TRBD2
v_gene: TRBV20-1
len: 15
abundance: -
CDR3aa: CSARDLTSGSYEQFF
CDR3nt: TGCAGTGCTAGAGATCTGACTAGCGGGAGTTATGAGCAGTTCTTC

j_gene: TRBJ1-1
d_gene: -
v_gene: TRBV6-6
len: 13
abundance: -
CDR3aa: CASSYSKNTEAFF
CDR3nt: TGTGCCAGCAGTTACTCCAAGAACACTGAAGCTTTCTTT

j_gene: TRBJ1-5
d_gene: -
v_gene: TRBV7-2
len: 13
abundance: many
CDR3aa: CASSSAAREPQHF
CDR3nt: TGTGCCAGCAGCTCCGCCGCGAGGGAGCCCCAGCATTTT

j_gene: TRBJ2-7
d_gene: -
v_gene: TRBV7-2
len: 15
abundance: -
CDR3aa: CASSRIGRGTYEQYF
CDR3nt: TGTGCCAGCAGCCGGATCGGACGGGGAACTTACGAGCAGTACTTC

j_gene: TRBJ1-5
d_gene: TRBD1
v_gene: TRBV4-3
len: 14
abundance: -
CDR3aa: CASSQSGGSQPQHF
CDR3nt: TGCGCCAGCAGCCAATCAGGGGGAAGTCAGCCCCAGCATTTT

j_gene: TRBJ1-3
d_gene: -
v_gene: TRBV5-6
len: 17
abundance: -
CDR3aa: CASSLNPWWPDGNTIYF
CDR3nt: TGTGCCAGCAGCTTGAACCCTTGGTGGCCAGACGGAAACACCATATATTTT

j_gene: TRBJ2-2
d_gene: -
v_gene: TRBV27
len: 19
abundance: -
CDR3aa: CASSSHRTPGLRNTGELFF
CDR3nt: TGTGCCAGCAGTTCACATAGAACTCCGGGACTTCGAAACACCGGGGAGCTGTTTTTT

j_gene: TRBJ2-7
d_gene: TRBD2
v_gene: TRBV6-1
len: 16
abundance: few
CDR3aa: CASSSSSGWGSYEQYF
CDR3nt: TGTGCCAGCAGTTCCTCTAGCGGGTGGGGCTCCTACGAGCAGTACTTC

j_gene: TRBJ2-1
d_gene: TRBD2
v_gene: TRBV7-7
len: 15
abundance: -
CDR3aa: CASSVTSGSLNEQFF
CDR3nt: TGTGCCAGCAGCGTGACTAGCGGGAGCTTGAATGAGCAGTTCTTC